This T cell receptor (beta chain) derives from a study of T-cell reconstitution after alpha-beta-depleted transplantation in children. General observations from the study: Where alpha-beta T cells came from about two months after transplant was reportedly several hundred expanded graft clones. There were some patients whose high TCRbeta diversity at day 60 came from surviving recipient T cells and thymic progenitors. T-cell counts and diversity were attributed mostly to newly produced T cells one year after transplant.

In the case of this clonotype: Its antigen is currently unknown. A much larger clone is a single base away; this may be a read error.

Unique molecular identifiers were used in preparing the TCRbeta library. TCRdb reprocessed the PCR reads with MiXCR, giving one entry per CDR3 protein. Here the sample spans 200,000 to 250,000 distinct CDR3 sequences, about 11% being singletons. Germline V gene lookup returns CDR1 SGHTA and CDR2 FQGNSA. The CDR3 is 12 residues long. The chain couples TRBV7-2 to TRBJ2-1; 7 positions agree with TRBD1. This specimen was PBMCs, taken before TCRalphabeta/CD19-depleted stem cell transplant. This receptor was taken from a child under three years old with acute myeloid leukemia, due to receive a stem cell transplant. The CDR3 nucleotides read TGTTCCAGCAGCTCAGGGGGCAATGAGCAGTTCTTC. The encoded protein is CSSSSGGNEQFF.